The subject of this entry is one T cell receptor (beta chain). Antigen: not known. The V gene lost 0 bases and the J gene lost 6 bases, with 6 bases spanning the gap. This CDR3 is 13 amino acids long. Germline CDR1 SGHDN, CDR2 FVKESK. The data belong to a study of cytomegalovirus exposure and HLA in healthy donors. Study-wide findings and caveats: Sequencing likely caused a cluster of highly shared sequence variants.

The primer mix had 60 Vbeta and 13 Jbeta primers. Repertoires were generated with immunoSEQ multiplex PCR, while TCRdb's copy carries only in-frame clones and drops some. The table records some 70,000 clones, around 84% of them present only once. This chain connects TRBV14 to TRBJ1-3; no clear D. This sequence originates from a woman in her fifties or sixties in good health and CMV-seronegative. The sample consisted of PBMCs. CDR3 residues: CASSQDRTNTIYF. Here the CDR3 DNA reads TGTGCCAGCAGCCAAGATAGAACAAACACCATATATTTT.